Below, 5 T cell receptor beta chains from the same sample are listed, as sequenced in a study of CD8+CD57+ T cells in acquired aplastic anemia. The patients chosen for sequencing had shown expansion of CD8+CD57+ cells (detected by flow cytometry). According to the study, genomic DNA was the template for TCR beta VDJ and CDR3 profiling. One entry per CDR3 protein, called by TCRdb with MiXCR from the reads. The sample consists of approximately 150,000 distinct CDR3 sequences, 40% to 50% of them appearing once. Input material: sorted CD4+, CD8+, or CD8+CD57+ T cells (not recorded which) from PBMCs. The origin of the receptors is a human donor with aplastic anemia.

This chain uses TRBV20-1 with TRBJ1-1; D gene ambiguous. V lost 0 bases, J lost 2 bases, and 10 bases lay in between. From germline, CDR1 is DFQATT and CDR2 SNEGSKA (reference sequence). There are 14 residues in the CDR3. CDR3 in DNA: TGCAGTGCTAGAGATCATACACTCAACACTGAAGCTTTCTTT. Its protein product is CSARDHTLNTEAFF.

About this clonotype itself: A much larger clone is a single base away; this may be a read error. DNA of the CDR3: TGTGCCAACAGCCCGATCGACAGGGAGCCTGGCACAGATACGCAGTATTTT. Its translation: CANSPIDREPGTDTQYF. The chain uses TRBV5-6 and TRBJ2-3, with 7 positions matching TRBD1. Per the germline V gene, CDR1 is SGHDT and CDR2 is YYEEEE. The CDR3 loop spans 17 amino acids.

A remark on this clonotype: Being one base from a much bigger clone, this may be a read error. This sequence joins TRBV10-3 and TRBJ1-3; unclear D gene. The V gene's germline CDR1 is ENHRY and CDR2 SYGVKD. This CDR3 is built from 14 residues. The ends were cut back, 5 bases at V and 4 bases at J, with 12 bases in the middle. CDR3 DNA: TGTGCCATCAGTTACTCTTGGGGAGGAAACACCATATATTTT. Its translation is CAISYSWGGNTIYF.

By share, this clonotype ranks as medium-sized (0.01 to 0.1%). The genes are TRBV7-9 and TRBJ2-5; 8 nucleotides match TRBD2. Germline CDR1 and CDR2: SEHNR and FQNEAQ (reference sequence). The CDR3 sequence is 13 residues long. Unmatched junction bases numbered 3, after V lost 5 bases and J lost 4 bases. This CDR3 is CASSRSGAETQYF. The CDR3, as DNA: TGTGCCAGCAGCCGTAGCGGGGCAGAGACCCAGTACTTC. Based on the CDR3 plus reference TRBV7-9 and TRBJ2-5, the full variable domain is DTGVSQNPRHKITKRGQNVTFRCDPISEHNRLYWYRQTLGQGPEFLTYFQNEAQLEKSRLLSDRFSAERPKGSFSTLEIQRTEQGDSAMYLCASSRSGAETQYFGPGTRLLVL.

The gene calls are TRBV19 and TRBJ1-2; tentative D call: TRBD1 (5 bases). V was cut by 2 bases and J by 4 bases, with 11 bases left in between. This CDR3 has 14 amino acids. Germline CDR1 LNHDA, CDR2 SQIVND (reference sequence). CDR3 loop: CASSITRGSYGYTF. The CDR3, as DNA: TGTGCCAGTAGTATAACACGGGGGAGCTATGGCTACACCTTC.